This section outlines one T cell receptor (beta chain) sequence together with its context. What it binds is not known. TCRdb's table, derived via immunoSEQ multiplex PCR, lists solely in-frame clones and lacks some. Of 110,000 or so clones in the sample, 70% to 90% were seen once. The data were obtained in a study of T cell responses to AZD1222 COVID-19 vaccine. Whole-study findings and limits: No repertoire was sampled before or during the peak T cell response, only after it. Only a handful of AZD1222 recipients, several in all, had baseline seropositivity.

Pooled together were second doses at about 4 or about 12 weeks. This material consisted of peripheral blood, taken 28 days after the second AZD1222 dose. This TCR came from an adult who received the AZD1222 COVID-19 vaccine.

Written as DNA, the CDR3 is TGCGCCAGCAGGAGGGACAGCCCGCAAGAGACCCAGTACTTC. Its protein product is CASRRDSPQETQYF. This chain joins TRBV5-1 and TRBJ2-5; 7 bases are a match to TRBD1. V was clipped by 5 bases and J by 2 bases; unmatched bases: 6. Germline loops: CDR1 SGHRS, CDR2 YFSETQ. The CDR3 loop spans 14 amino acids.